These 19 T cell receptor beta chains were sequenced from one sample in a study of Ad26.COV2.S vaccination and SARS-CoV-2 variants. TCRdb keeps only in-frame clones here, not all; method: immunoSEQ multiplex PCR. In the table there are approximately 400,000 clones, about 91% of which are singletons. The specimen comprised peripheral blood, sampled after recovery from COVID-19. These receptors came from a human donor who had recovered from COVID-19.

A single count supports this clone. The chain is built from TRBV5-4 and TRBJ1-1, with 9 bases that match TRBD1. The germline V gene has CDR1 SGHNT and CDR2 YYREEE (reference sequence). Germline trimming cut 4 bases from V and 5 bases from J; bases unmatched to any gene: 9. This CDR3 has 15 residues. CDR3 sequence reads: CASSVQQGAGTEAFF. The CDR3, as DNA: TGTGCCAGCAGCGTTCAACAGGGGGCTGGGACTGAAGCTTTCTTT.

The rearrangement uses TRBV27 and TRBJ2-1, with D hard to call. Per the germline V gene, CDR1 is MNHEY and CDR2 is SMNVEV (reference sequence). The CDR3 has 13 residues. V was pared by 0 bases and J by 6 bases, with 6 bases between. The CDR3 region has the DNA TGTGCCAGCAGTTTATCGGGCAGCAATGAGCAGTTCTTC. Its protein is CASSLSGSNEQFF.

The chain employs TRBV25-1 and TRBJ2-5; TRBD2 aligns across 8 bases. Germline CDR1 is MGHDK and CDR2 is SYGVNS. Unmatched junction bases numbered 7, after V lost 0 bases and J lost 7 bases. This CDR3 region has 15 residues. Here the CDR3 DNA reads TGTGCCAGCAGTGAATATTTTCGGGGGGGCGGGACCCAGTACTTC. Translation gives CASSEYFRGGGTQYF.

The rearrangement uses TRBV27 and TRBJ1-6, with 7 bases that match TRBD1. Germline-derived CDR1 and CDR2 are MNHEY and SMNVEV (reference sequence). With 6 bases clipped from V and 6 bases from J, the junction kept 5 bases outside the gene matches. This CDR3 is 14 amino acids long. The CDR3 nucleotides read TGTGCCAGCAGCGAGGGGGCAGGTAATTCACCCCTCCACTTT. It encodes CASSEGAGNSPLHF.

V is TRBV6-5 and J is TRBJ1-5; D call uncertain. Trimming shortened V by 5 bases and J by 7 bases, and 6 bases separated the two germline ends. In germline, CDR1 is MNHEY, CDR2 SVGAGI. CDR3 length equals 11 residues. CDR3 sequence reads: CASSHGQPQHF. CDR3 nucleotide sequence: TGTGCCAGCAGTCACGGGCAGCCCCAGCATTTT.

This sequence joins TRBV2 and TRBJ1-1, with D tentatively TRBD1 (5 bases). V shed 2 bases and J shed 9 bases, with 10 bases lying between them. Germline loops: CDR1 SNHLY, CDR2 FYNNEI. The CDR3 is 12 residues long. The CDR3 nucleotides read TGTGCCAGCAGTGAAACAGGATCCCAAGCTTTCTTT. Protein: CASSETGSQAFF.

This clone was found once. The chain employs TRBV5-4 and TRBJ2-7; 8 bases align to TRBD2. This CDR3 region has 12 residues. Trimming removed 3 bases from V and 7 bases from J; junction bases left unmatched: 3. Per the germline V gene, CDR1 is SGHNT and CDR2 is YYREEE (reference sequence). The CDR3 is CASSSRGREQYF. CDR3 DNA: TGTGCCAGCAGCTCACGCGGGAGGGAGCAGTACTTC. Together with reference TRBV5-4 and TRBJ2-7, the CDR3 gives the full variable domain: ETGVTQSPTHLIKTRGQQVTLRCSSQSGHNTVSWYQQALGQGPQFIFQYYREEENGRGNFPPRFSGLQFPNYSSELNVNALELDDSALYLCASSSRGREQYFGPGTRLTVT.

The gene calls are TRBV2 and TRBJ2-3; tentatively, D is TRBD2 (6 bases). Germline V gene sequence: CDR1 SNHLY, CDR2 FYNNEI. CDR3 length: 15 residues. V was pared by 5 bases and J by 2 bases, with 14 bases between. The CDR3 loop is CASSTGTFNTDTQYF. For the CDR3, the DNA is TGTGCCAGCAGTACCGGGACTTTCAACACAGATACGCAGTATTTT.

V usage is TRBV10-1 and J usage is TRBJ2-5; 8 nucleotides agree with TRBD1. V was clipped by 6 bases and J by 5 bases; unmatched bases: 11. The CDR3 covers 15 residues. CDR1 and CDR2 (germline): WNHNN, SYGVQD (reference sequence). The CDR3 spells CASSPGQGGSETQYF. The CDR3 nucleotides are TGCGCCAGCAGCCCTGGACAGGGTGGTAGTGAGACCCAGTACTTC.

The chain has TRBV15 and TRBJ2-5; 8 bases are shared with TRBD1. With V trimmed by 5 bases and J by 2 bases, 4 bases remained unmatched. The CDR3 spans 14 residues. The germline V gene encodes CDR1 LNHNV and CDR2 YYDKDF (reference sequence). CDR3 in amino acids: CATSVGTGQETQYF. The CDR3 bases are TGTGCCACCAGCGTCGGGACAGGACAAGAGACCCAGTACTTC.

This sequence joins TRBV25-1 and TRBJ1-4; D gene unclear. V was cut by 3 bases and J by 10 bases, with 6 bases left in between. The CDR3 has 11 residues. Looked up from germline, CDR1 is MGHDK and CDR2 is SYGVNS. This CDR3 is CASSEGVKLFF. In DNA form, the CDR3 reads TGTGCCAGCAGTGAGGGTGTAAAACTGTTTTTT.

The chain couples TRBV7-2 to TRBJ1-2, with D possibly matching TRBD1 (5 bases). Germline assignment: CDR1 SGHTA and CDR2 FQGNSA. V shed 3 bases and J shed 3 bases, with 8 bases lying between them. This CDR3 spans 13 amino acids. CDR3 in DNA: TGTGCCAGCAGCTTTCAGACAGACTATGGCTACACCTTC. It codes for CASSFQTDYGYTF.

The chain combines TRBV11-2 with TRBJ2-7; 10 bases agree with TRBD1. Losses at the gene ends were 6 bases for V and 2 bases for J; bases not matched to a gene: 7. Germline lookup yields CDR1 SGHAT and CDR2 FQNNGV. CDR3 length equals 15 residues. The CDR3 here is CASSPGTGVAYEQYF. As DNA, the CDR3 is TGTGCCAGCAGTCCCGGGACAGGGGTCGCCTACGAGCAGTACTTC.

The gene calls are TRBV3-1 (or the pseudogene TRBV3-2) and TRBJ1-4; D gene ambiguous. V lost 0 bases to trimming and J lost 8 bases, with 13 bases between them. Germline-derived CDR1 and CDR2 are LGHDT and YNNKEL (reference sequence). CDR3 size: 15 residues. The CDR3 loop reads CASSQDDGRREKLFF. The CDR3 DNA is TGTGCCAGCAGCCAAGATGACGGCAGGAGGGAAAAACTGTTTTTT.

CDR3 bases: TGTGCCAGCAGGACGCGAGGGAATCAGCCCCAGCATTTT. Its translation is CASRTRGNQPQHF. This chain links TRBV27 with TRBJ1-5; no clear D gene. V dropped 6 bases and J dropped 4 bases, with 10 bases sitting between them. Per germline, CDR1 MNHEY and CDR2 SMNVEV (reference sequence). The CDR3 loop spans 13 amino acids.

This clone was counted only a few times. This sequence joins TRBV7-9 and TRBJ1-5, with no clear D. V was shortened by 4 bases and J by 9 bases, with 7 bases between the two germline ends. The germline V gene has CDR1 SEHNR and CDR2 FQNEAQ (reference sequence). The length of the CDR3 is 11 residues. This CDR3 reads CASSSLGPQHF. DNA for the CDR3: TGTGCCAGCAGCTCCTTGGGGCCCCAGCATTTT.

The rearrangement uses TRBV18 and TRBJ2-7; D remains unclear. CDR3 size: 11 residues. Between the trimmed V and J ends, which lost 5 bases and 4 bases, there was a span of 6 bases. The germline gives CDR1 KGHSH, CDR2 LQKENI. The CDR3 loop reads CASSRTYEQYF. The CDR3 nucleotides read TGTGCCAGCTCAAGAACTTACGAGCAGTACTTC.

This chain uses TRBV5-6 with TRBJ2-2; D remains ambiguous. In germline, CDR1 is SGHDT, CDR2 YYEEEE. V lost 6 bases, J lost 5 bases, and 5 bases lay in between. This CDR3 is built from 11 residues. CDR3 sequence (DNA): TGTGCCAGCAAGGGAACCGGGGAGCTGTTTTTT. Translation: CASKGTGELFF.

The chain joins TRBV7-9 to TRBJ2-3; tentative D call: TRBD2 (6 bases). The CDR3 loop spans 15 amino acids. Germline V CDR1 and CDR2: SEHNR, FQNEAQ (reference sequence). V was trimmed by 0 bases and J by 3 bases, leaving 10 bases between them. The CDR3 here is CASSLALGGTDTQYF. The CDR3 bases are TGTGCCAGCAGCTTAGCGCTCGGGGGTACAGATACGCAGTATTTT.